Included here is one T cell receptor beta chain sequence, with context. Sequencing was performed with immunoSEQ multiplex PCR; in TCRdb, only in-frame clones are kept and a portion is missing. The table shows over 35,000 clones, with roughly nine tenths occurring only once. Germline CDR1 SGHVS, CDR2 FQNEAQ. The V segment lost 1 base and the J segment 4 bases; nucleotides outside the gene matches: 0. This CDR3 is built from 13 residues. The source of the sample is a study of T cell changes during pregnancy in multiple sclerosis. The starting material was CD8+ T cells from peripheral blood mononuclear cells, obtained in the first trimester of pregnancy. The clonotype comes from a female donor with multiple sclerosis, enrolled in a pregnancy study. This sequence joins TRBV7-8 and TRBJ2-5; 7 bases map to TRBD2. The CDR3 nucleotides read TGTGCCAGCAGCTTAGGCGGGGGAGAGACCCAGTACTTC. Translating gives CASSLGGGETQYF.